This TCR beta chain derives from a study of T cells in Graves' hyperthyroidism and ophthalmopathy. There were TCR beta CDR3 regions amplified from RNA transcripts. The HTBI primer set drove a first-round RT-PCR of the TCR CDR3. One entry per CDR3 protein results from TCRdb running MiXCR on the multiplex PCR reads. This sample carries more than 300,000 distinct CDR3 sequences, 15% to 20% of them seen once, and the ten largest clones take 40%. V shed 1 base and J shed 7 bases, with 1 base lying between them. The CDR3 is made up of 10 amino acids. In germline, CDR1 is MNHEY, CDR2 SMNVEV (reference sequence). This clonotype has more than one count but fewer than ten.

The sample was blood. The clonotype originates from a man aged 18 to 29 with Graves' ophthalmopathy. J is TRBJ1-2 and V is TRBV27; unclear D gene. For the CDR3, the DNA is TGTGCCAGCAGTTTATGTGGCTACACCTTC. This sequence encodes CASSLCGYTF.